A selection of T cell receptor beta chains follows, all from one sample in a study of T-cell reconstitution after alpha-beta-depleted transplantation in children. MiXCR was run by TCRdb on the PCR reads, yielding one entry per CDR3 protein. The table has a few hundred thousand distinct CDR3 sequences, 13% seen once. The material sequenced was PBMCs, taken from the stem cell graft. Every receptor here comes from a human donor who donated a stem cell graft to a child with Fanconi anemia. The CDR3 runs from the conserved cysteine through the conserved F or W. The D gene is left open where the match is weak. Part of the rows lack a size; the others show once, few, many or a class for expanded clones.

>TRBD1|16|.|TRBJ1-2|TRBV10-3
TGTGCCATTCCACGGAATAGCGGACAGGTTAACTATGGCTACACCTTC
CAIPRNSGQVNYGYTF
>.|15|.|TRBJ2-7|TRBV5-1
TGCGCCAGCAGCTTGGAAGCAGCCAAGGCCTACGAGCAGTACTTC
CASSLEAAKAYEQYF
>.|15|few|TRBJ2-7|TRBV11-2
TGTGCCAGCAGCTCAGACAGGCAGGAGTTTTACGAGCAGTACTTC
CASSSDRQEFYEQYF
>.|16|.|TRBJ2-3|TRBV12-3/TRBV12-4
TGTGCCAGCAGACCCGTACCCGGTGCTAGCACAGATACGCAGTATTTT
CASRPVPGASTDTQYF
>.|15|few|TRBJ2-7|TRBV20-1
TGCAGTGCGGCGACAGGCTTCGACTTATCCTACGAGCAGTACTTC
CSAATGFDLSYEQYF
>.|14|many|TRBJ1-1|TRBV12-3/TRBV12-4
TGTGCCAGCAGTTTAACCGGGGCTTACACTGAAGCTTTCTTT
CASSLTGAYTEAFF
>.|13|few|TRBJ2-5|TRBV4-2
TGTGCCAGCAGCCAGGCCATGAGGCGGACCCAGTACTTC
CASSQAMRRTQYF
>.|16|few|TRBJ1-3|TRBV13
TGTGCCAGCAGCTGGAATCCAGAGGGCTCTGGAAACACCATATATTTT
CASSWNPEGSGNTIYF
>.|14|.|TRBJ1-2|TRBV5-1
TGCGCCAGCAGCTTGGAGCCCTCTTCGAAGGGCTACACCTTC
CASSLEPSSKGYTF
>.|15|.|TRBJ1-5|TRBV5-1
TGCGCCAGCAGCCGCCTGGCGGGGGTAGGTCAGCCCCAGCATTTT
CASSRLAGVGQPQHF
>.|13|.|TRBJ1-2|TRBV12-3/TRBV12-4
TGTGCCAGCAGTCGTACAGGGCTGTATGGCTACACCTTC
CASSRTGLYGYTF
>.|13|.|TRBJ2-3|TRBV30
TGTGCCTGGGATTCCGGGACAACAGATACGCAGTATTTT
CAWDSGTTDTQYF
>TRBD2|16|.|TRBJ2-1|TRBV10-3
TGTGCCACTAACGAGCGGGGGGGGACCTCCTACAATGAGCAGTTCTTC
CATNERGGTSYNEQFF
>.|13|many|TRBJ1-3|TRBV5-6
TGTGCCAGCAGCCCGGGGACGAAGGACACCATATATTTT
CASSPGTKDTIYF
>TRBD1|19|many|TRBJ2-2|TRBV4-3
TGCGCCAGCAGCCAGAGACGACCGGGACAGGGGGAATACACCGGGGAGCTGTTTTTT
CASSQRRPGQGEYTGELFF
>TRBD2|16|many|TRBJ2-3|TRBV5-1
TGCGCCAGCAGCGTAAGCGGGGGCCGCGACACAGATACGCAGTATTTT
CASSVSGGRDTDTQYF
>.|16|many|TRBJ1-1|TRBV18
TGTGCCAGCTCTAACCAAGGTAACAGTTTGGGTACTGAAGCTTTCTTT
CASSNQGNSLGTEAFF
>.|13|.|TRBJ1-6|TRBV6-5
TGTGCCAGCAGTTACTCACAGAATTCACCCCTCCACTTT
CASSYSQNSPLHF
>TRBD1|14|once|TRBJ2-7|TRBV6-2/TRBV6-3
TGTGCCAGCAATATCCCCGGACAGGCATGGGAGCAGTACTTC
CASNIPGQAWEQYF
>TRBD1|15|.|TRBJ1-5|TRBV2
TGTGCCAGCAGTGAATCAGGGGGCACCAATCAGCCCCAGCATTTT
CASSESGGTNQPQHF
>TRBD1|15|.|TRBJ1-1|TRBV6-2/TRBV6-3
TGTGCCAGCAGCCCGGACAGGCGCTTGAACACTGAAGCTTTCTTT
CASSPDRRLNTEAFF
>.|14|.|TRBJ2-1|TRBV7-9
TGTGCCAGCAGCCTTACAGGGAAACACAATGAGCAGTTCTTC
CASSLTGKHNEQFF
>TRBD2|16|.|TRBJ2-5|TRBV5-1
TGCGCCAGCAGCCCTACTCTAGCGGGGGATGAAGAGACCCAGTACTTC
CASSPTLAGDEETQYF
>.|11|few|TRBJ1-1|TRBV29-1
TGCAGCGTTCTCCTAAGTTGGGAAGCTTTCTTT
CSVLLSWEAFF
>.|16|few|TRBJ1-1|TRBV29-1
TGCGTTACCGTACAGAGAATGAGTACAAAGAACACTGAAGCTTTCTTT
CVTVQRMSTKNTEAFF
>.|12|many|TRBJ2-7|TRBV12-3/TRBV12-4
TGTGCCAGCGGGAGACAAACCTACGAGCAGTACTTC
CASGRQTYEQYF
>.|12|.|TRBJ1-1|TRBV12-3/TRBV12-4
TGTGCCAGCAGAATTGCTAACACTGAAGCTTTCTTT
CASRIANTEAFF
>TRBD2|16|.|TRBJ2-5|TRBV7-6
TGTGCCAGCAGCTTATCCCCTAGCGGGGGGCAAGAGACCCAGTACTTC
CASSLSPSGGQETQYF
>.|16|few|TRBJ1-2|TRBV4-3
TGCGCCAGCAGCCACGTTGAGGACGGAGCCTACTATGGCTACACCTTC
CASSHVEDGAYYGYTF
>.|13|many|TRBJ2-5|TRBV13
TGTGCCAGCAGCCAAAGGGAATGGGAGACCCAGTACTTC
CASSQREWETQYF
>.|13|many|TRBJ1-1|TRBV12-3/TRBV12-4
TGTGCCAGCAGCCCTTTCATGAACACTGAAGCTTTCTTT
CASSPFMNTEAFF
>.|15|.|TRBJ2-3|TRBV27
TGTGCCAGCAGTTACGGCCAGAGACGCACAGATACGCAGTATTTT
CASSYGQRRTDTQYF
>.|17|.|TRBJ2-1|TRBV12-3/TRBV12-4
TGTGCCAGCAGCTACTGGGGGACGCCCAGCTCCTACAATGAGCAGTTCTTC
CASSYWGTPSSYNEQFF
>.|11|.|TRBJ2-5|TRBV29-1
TGCAGCGTGCTCTTCGGGCAGACCCAGTACTTC
CSVLFGQTQYF
>.|14|.|TRBJ2-1|TRBV9
TGTGCCAGCAGCGTAAACGGGGGTGGCGATGAGCAGTTCTTC
CASSVNGGGDEQFF
>TRBD1|17|few|TRBJ2-5|TRBV10-3
TGTGCCATCAGTGAGTCGAGAGCCGGGACAGGGTCGGAGACCCAGTACTTC
CAISESRAGTGSETQYF
>TRBD2|15|.|TRBJ2-1|TRBV6-1
TGTGCCACAGCCGGGACTAGCGTAGTAAGAAATGAGCAGTTCTTC
CATAGTSVVRNEQFF
>.|13|few|TRBJ2-5|TRBV12-3/TRBV12-4
TGTGCCAGCAGGGTGGGGCTCTACGAGACCCAGTACTTC
CASRVGLYETQYF
>.|15|.|TRBJ1-4|TRBV6-5
TGTGCCAGCAGTTACTCGACAGATTGGGGGGAAAAACTGTTTTTT
CASSYSTDWGEKLFF
>.|17|.|TRBJ1-5|TRBV11-3
TGTGCCAGCAGCTTAGTTCAAGGGGGAAAGGGCAATCAGCCCCAGCATTTT
CASSLVQGGKGNQPQHF
>.|16|few|TRBJ1-5|TRBV28
TGTGCCAGCAAAAATTCCGGGACACTTAGCAATCAGCCCCAGCATTTT
CASKNSGTLSNQPQHF
>.|15|.|TRBJ1-5|TRBV4-2
TGTGCCAGCAGCCAAGAAAGGGGGGTACATCAGCCCCAGCATTTT
CASSQERGVHQPQHF
>.|14|.|TRBJ1-4|TRBV4-1
TGCGCCAGCAGCCAAGATGATGGCAGTGAAAAACTGTTTTTT
CASSQDDGSEKLFF
>.|14|few|TRBJ2-3|TRBV7-2
TGTGCCAGCAGGAGGGGCCAGGCTTGGGATACGCAGTATTTT
CASRRGQAWDTQYF